These 2 T cell receptor beta chains were sequenced from one sample in a study of T-cell memory formation after mild COVID-19. In TCRdb, the 5' RACE reads were re-called with MiXCR into one record per CDR3 protein. The sample lists a few hundred thousand distinct CDR3 sequences, around 30% occurring once. The sequenced material came from PBMCs or a T cell subset sorted from them (not recorded which). All receptors derive from an adult woman who had mild COVID-19 (a few samples of this study predate the infection). Cell type and time point are not known.

V is TRBV7-9 and J is TRBJ2-5; possibly TRBD1 for D (6 bases). The CDR3 length is 14 residues. Trimming cost V 0 bases and J 4 bases, with 9 bases left between them. CDR1 and CDR2 (germline): SEHNR, FQNEAQ (reference sequence). CDR3 sequence reads: CASSLASGAETQYF. CDR3 DNA sequence: TGTGCCAGCAGCTTAGCGTCAGGGGCAGAGACCCAGTACTTC.

This clonotype was counted a few times. The V gene is TRBV6-6, the J gene TRBJ2-5; weak D call: TRBD1 (8 bases). This CDR3 region has 16 residues. V was cut by 6 bases and J by 4 bases, with 21 bases left in between. CDR1 MNHNY and CDR2 SVGAGI come from the germline V gene (reference sequence). This CDR3 reads CASSRRTGGRAETQYF. The CDR3 DNA sequence: TGTGCCAGCAGCCGCCGAACAGGGGGGAGGGCAGAGACCCAGTACTTC.